This entry describes one T cell receptor beta chain. This sample is part of a study of blood T cell repertoires in COVID-19. Study-level information: T cells, B-cell-depleted T cells, or PBMCs supplied cDNA or gDNA.

The protocol was immunoSEQ multiplex PCR, while the TCRdb copy is restricted to in-frame clones and leaves out a portion. This sample has more than 65,000 clones; over 65% occur once, and the top ten carry approximately 40%. Sequencing input: peripheral blood. This TCR was sampled from a woman between 65 and 79 years old with acute or convalescent COVID-19.

CDR3 sequence: CASSPGQGIKNTEAFF. CDR3 coding DNA: TGTGCCAGCAGCCCGGGACAGGGAATCAAAAACACTGAAGCTTTCTTT. This rearrangement joins TRBV7-9 to TRBJ1-1; 9 positions agree with TRBD1. The trim removed 5 bases at V and 2 bases at J, leaving 9 bases unmatched. This CDR3 is 16 amino acids long. Germline CDR1 reads SEHNR; CDR2 reads FQNEAQ (reference sequence).